There are many counts of the clone carrying this T cell receptor (beta chain). The target antigen is unknown. Germline CDR1 LGHDT, CDR2 YNNKEL (reference sequence). CDR3 length: 15 amino acids. The V and J ends lost 6 bases and 4 bases respectively, with 18 bases between them. This record comes from a study of T-cell reconstitution after alpha-beta-depleted transplantation in children. Study observations and caveats: T-cell counts and diversity at one year post-transplant came mainly from newly produced T cells.

The TCRbeta library incorporated unique molecular identifiers. Via MiXCR, TCRdb re-called the PCR reads, giving one row per CDR3 protein. The data hold 200,000 to 250,000 distinct CDR3 sequences, with approximately 10% observed a single time. The source is a child in the first two years of life with acute myeloid leukemia, due to receive a stem cell transplant. Material: PBMCs, obtained before TCRalphabeta/CD19-depleted stem cell transplant. The chain recombines TRBV3-1 with TRBJ2-5; the D gene could be TRBD1 or TRBD2 (5 bases each). The CDR3 nucleotides are TGTGCCAGCAGACCACCCTTTAAGGGGAGAGAGACCCAGTACTTC. Translated: CASRPPFKGRETQYF.